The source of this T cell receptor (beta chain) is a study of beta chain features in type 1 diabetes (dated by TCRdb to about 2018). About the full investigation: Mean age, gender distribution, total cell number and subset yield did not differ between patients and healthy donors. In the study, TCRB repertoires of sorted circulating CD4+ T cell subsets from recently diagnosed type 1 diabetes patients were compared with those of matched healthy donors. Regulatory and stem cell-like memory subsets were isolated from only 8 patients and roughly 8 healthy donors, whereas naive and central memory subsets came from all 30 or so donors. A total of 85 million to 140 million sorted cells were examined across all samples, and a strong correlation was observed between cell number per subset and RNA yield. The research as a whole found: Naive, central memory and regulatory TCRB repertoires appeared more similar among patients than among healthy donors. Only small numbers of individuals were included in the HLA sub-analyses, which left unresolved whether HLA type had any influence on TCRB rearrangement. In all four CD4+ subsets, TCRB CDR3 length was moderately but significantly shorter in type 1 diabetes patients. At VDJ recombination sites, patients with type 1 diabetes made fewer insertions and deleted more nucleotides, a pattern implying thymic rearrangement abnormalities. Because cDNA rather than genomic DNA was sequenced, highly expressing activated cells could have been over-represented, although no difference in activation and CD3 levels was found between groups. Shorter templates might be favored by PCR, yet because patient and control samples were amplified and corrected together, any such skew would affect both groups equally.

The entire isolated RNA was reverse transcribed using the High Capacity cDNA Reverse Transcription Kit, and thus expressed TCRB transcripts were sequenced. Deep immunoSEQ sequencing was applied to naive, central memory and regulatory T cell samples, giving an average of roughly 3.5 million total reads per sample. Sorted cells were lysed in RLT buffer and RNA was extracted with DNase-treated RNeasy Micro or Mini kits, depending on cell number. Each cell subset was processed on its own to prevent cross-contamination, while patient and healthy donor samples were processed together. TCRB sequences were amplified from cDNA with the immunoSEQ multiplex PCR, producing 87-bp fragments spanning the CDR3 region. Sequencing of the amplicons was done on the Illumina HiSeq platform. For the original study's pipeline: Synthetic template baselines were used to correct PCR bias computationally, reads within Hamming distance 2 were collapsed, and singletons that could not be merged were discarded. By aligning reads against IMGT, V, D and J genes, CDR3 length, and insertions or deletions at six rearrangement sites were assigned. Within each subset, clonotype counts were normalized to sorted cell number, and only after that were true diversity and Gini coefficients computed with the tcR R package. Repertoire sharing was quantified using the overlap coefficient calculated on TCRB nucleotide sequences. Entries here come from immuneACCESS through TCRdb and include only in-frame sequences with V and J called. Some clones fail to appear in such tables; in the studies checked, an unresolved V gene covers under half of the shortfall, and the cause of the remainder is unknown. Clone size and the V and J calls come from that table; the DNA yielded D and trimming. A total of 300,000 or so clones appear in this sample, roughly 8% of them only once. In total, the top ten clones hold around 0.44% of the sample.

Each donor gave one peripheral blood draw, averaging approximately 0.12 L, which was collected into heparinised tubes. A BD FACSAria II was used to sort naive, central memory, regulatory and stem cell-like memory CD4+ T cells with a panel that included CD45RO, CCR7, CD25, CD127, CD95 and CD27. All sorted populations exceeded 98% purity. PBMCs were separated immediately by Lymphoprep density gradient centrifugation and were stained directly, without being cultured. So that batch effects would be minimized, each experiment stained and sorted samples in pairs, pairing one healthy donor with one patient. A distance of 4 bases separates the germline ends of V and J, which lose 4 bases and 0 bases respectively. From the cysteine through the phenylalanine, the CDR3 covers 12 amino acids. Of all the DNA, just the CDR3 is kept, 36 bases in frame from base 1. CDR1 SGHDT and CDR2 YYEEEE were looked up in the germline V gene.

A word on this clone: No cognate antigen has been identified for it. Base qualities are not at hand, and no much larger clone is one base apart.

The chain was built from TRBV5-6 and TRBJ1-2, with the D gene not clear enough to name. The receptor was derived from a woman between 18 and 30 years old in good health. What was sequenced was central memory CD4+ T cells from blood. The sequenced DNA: TGTGCCAGCAGCACCTCTAACTATGGCTACACCTTC. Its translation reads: CASSTSNYGYTF. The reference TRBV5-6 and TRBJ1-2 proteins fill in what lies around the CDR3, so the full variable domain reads DAGVTQSPTHLIKTRGQQVTLRCSPKSGHDTVSWYQQALGQGPQFIFQYYEEEERQRGNFPDRFSGHQFPNYSSELNVNALLLGDSALYLCASSTSNYGYTFGSGTRLTVV.